This entry is about one T cell receptor beta chain. The data belong to a study of CD8 T cells in Susac syndrome. With random hexamers, reverse transcription was performed on roughly 0.45 to 1 ug of RNA. A multiplex approach, immunoSEQ multiplex PCR, amplified TCR beta CDR3 across 54 Vbeta and 13 Jbeta. MiXCR, applied by TCRdb to the immunoSEQ multiplex PCR reads, yields one record per CDR3 protein. The sample has 150,000 to 200,000 distinct CDR3 sequences, 80% to 95% seen once. TCR beta sequencing was performed on blood CD8+ and CD4+ T cells. Healthy donors formed controls matched for age and sex. FACS enriched CD8+ TEMRA cells, while bulk CD8+ and CD4+ were negatively isolated. Material for sequencing was CD4+ T cells from PBMCs. The sequence derives from a human donor in good health.

The CDR3 spells CASSQDTRSSYEQYF. CDR3 coding DNA: TGTGCCAGCAGCCAAGACACCCGTTCCTCCTACGAGCAGTACTTC. The gene calls are TRBV4-2 and TRBJ2-7; D is ambiguous. The CDR3 is 15 amino acids. Germline-derived CDR1 and CDR2 are LGHNA and YNFKEQ. Trimming cost V 0 bases and J 0 bases, with 9 bases left between them.